This entry lists 26 T cell receptor beta chains sequenced from one sample in a study of blood T cell repertoires in COVID-19. TCRdb keeps only in-frame clones here, not all; method: immunoSEQ multiplex PCR. The sample holds tens of thousands of clones, 75% to 85% seen once. Sequencing was done on a sample of peripheral blood. The receptors were sampled from a woman aged 70-85 years with acute or convalescent COVID-19.

The chain has TRBV7-2 and TRBJ1-2, with D unresolved. Trimming took 3 bases from V and 5 from J, leaving 7 bases between them. The CDR3 extends over 12 amino acids. The germline gives CDR1 SGHTA, CDR2 FQGNSA. CDR3 amino acids: CASSLAGYGYTF. The CDR3 DNA follows: TGTGCCAGCAGCTTGGCCGGGTATGGCTACACCTTC.

The chain uses TRBV6-6 and TRBJ1-3, with D uncertain. CDR1 and CDR2 (germline): MNHNY, SVGAGI (reference sequence). V dropped 4 bases and J dropped 0 bases, with 7 bases sitting between them. The CDR3 runs 14 residues. The CDR3 sequence: CASSFTYSGNTIYF. The CDR3 nucleotides read TGTGCCAGCAGTTTTACCTACTCTGGAAACACCATATATTTT.

This chain uses TRBV10-2 with TRBJ2-7; 9 nucleotides agree with TRBD2. J lost 2 bases, V lost 5 bases, and 10 bases had no gene match. CDR1 and CDR2 (germline): WSHSY, SAAADI. CDR3 size: 16 residues. Here the CDR3 DNA reads TGCGCCAGCAGTTCACCCGCGGCGGGGGGGCCCTACGAGCAGTACTTC. Translation gives CASSSPAAGGPYEQYF.

This chain joins TRBV7-2 and TRBJ2-5, with 14 nucleotides matching TRBD2. This CDR3 has 18 amino acids. The trim removed 3 bases at V and 1 base at J, leaving 7 bases unmatched. Germline CDR1 and CDR2: SGHTA and FQGNSA. DNA for the CDR3: TGTGCCAGCAGCTTCCGACTAGCGGGGGGGCCTACCCAAGAGACCCAGTACTTC. It is translated as CASSFRLAGGPTQETQYF.

This clone showed up just a few times. The chain links TRBV27 to TRBJ1-5; D remains unclear. The CDR3 contains 14 residues. Between the trimmed V and J ends, which lost 3 bases and 0 bases, there was a span of 6 bases. Germline-derived CDR1 and CDR2 are MNHEY and SMNVEV (reference sequence). The CDR3 reads CASSLGYSNQPQHF. In DNA, the CDR3 is TGTGCCAGCAGTTTGGGCTATAGCAATCAGCCCCAGCATTTT.

This chain uses TRBV9 with TRBJ1-6; 8 bases are a match to TRBD1. V lost 4 bases to trimming and J lost 4 bases; unmatched junction nucleotides: 7. The CDR3 length is 16 residues. CDR1 and CDR2 (germline): SGDLS, YYNGEE. Here the CDR3 DNA reads TGTGCCAGCAGCTTCGGGACAGGCTCGTATAATTCACCCCTCCACTTT. It yields the protein CASSFGTGSYNSPLHF.

In this sample, this clone turned up once. The chain couples TRBV11-2 to TRBJ2-7, with 7 bases that match TRBD1. The trim removed 0 bases at V and 0 bases at J, leaving 11 bases unmatched. The length of the CDR3 is 18 residues. In germline, CDR1 is SGHAT, CDR2 FQNNGV. CDR3 sequence reads: CASSLDGSAGTVSYEQYF. The CDR3 DNA reads as TGTGCCAGCAGCTTAGATGGCTCCGCCGGGACAGTCTCCTACGAGCAGTACTTC.

This clone came up a few times. The V gene is TRBV12-3 or TRBV12-4, the J gene TRBJ2-7; TRBD2 might be the D (6 bases). The CDR3 has 11 residues. V lost 7 bases, J lost 7 bases, and 11 bases lay in between. The CDR3 nucleotides read TGTGCCAGCACCTCCGGAGGGGAGCAGTACTTC. Its translation is CASTSGGEQYF.

The genes are TRBV10-1 and TRBJ2-7; D perhaps matches TRBD1 (5 bases). This CDR3 has 18 amino acids. V lost 2 bases and J 2 bases, leaving 22 bases between the germline ends. The germline CDR1 and CDR2 sequences are WNHNN and SYGVQD (reference sequence). The CDR3 region is CASSEPLPTVFYPYEQYF. The CDR3 DNA is TGCGCCAGCAGTGAGCCGCTTCCGACAGTATTTTACCCCTACGAGCAGTACTTC.

The V gene is TRBV7-2, the J gene TRBJ1-1, with D perhaps TRBD1 (6 bases). The CDR3 is made up of 15 amino acids. V gave up 2 bases and J gave up 4 bases, with 14 bases separating them. Per germline, CDR1 SGHTA and CDR2 FQGNSA. The CDR3: CASSLTPQGSTEAFF. CDR3 sequence (DNA): TGTGCCAGCAGCTTAACCCCGCAGGGGTCCACTGAAGCTTTCTTT.

This clone was seen more than once but under ten times. The genes are TRBV5-4 and TRBJ1-2; D gene uncertain. V was pared by 0 bases and J by 1 base, with 13 bases between. Germline CDR1 reads SGHNT; CDR2 reads YYREEE (reference sequence). CDR3 length: 16 amino acids. CDR3 in DNA: TGTGCCAGCAGCTTGGGATCACTCCCCCTTAACTATGGCTACACCTTC. Translation: CASSLGSLPLNYGYTF.

This sequence joins TRBV25-1 and TRBJ1-1; no reliable D call. V lost 6 bases, J lost 1 base, and 6 bases lay in between. The germline gives CDR1 MGHDK, CDR2 SYGVNS. The CDR3 extends over 12 amino acids. The CDR3 DNA sequence: TGTGCCAGCAGGGCAGGGAACACTGAAGCTTTCTTT. This encodes CASRAGNTEAFF.

The CDR3 loop is CASRDTENTEAFF. DNA of the CDR3: TGTGCCAGCAGGGACACAGAGAACACTGAAGCTTTCTTT. This sequence joins TRBV2 and TRBJ1-1, with a tentative D call TRBD1 (5 bases). In germline, CDR1 is SNHLY, CDR2 FYNNEI. Trimming took 6 bases from V and 1 from J, leaving 9 bases between them. The CDR3 sequence is 13 residues long.

The chain employs TRBV7-5 and TRBJ1-5; the table's D call, TRBD1, was not checked against the DNA. TRBV7-5 is noted as a pseudogene. The CDR3 runs to 19 residues. The CDR3 here is CVRSAYLLRLDRGWQPQHF. In nucleotides, the CDR3 is TGTGTCAGAAGCGCATACCTTCTACGTCTGGACAGGGGGTGGCAGCCCCAGCATTTT.

This chain joins TRBV25-1 and TRBJ2-7; 9 nucleotides align to TRBD1. The V and J ends lost 6 bases and 3 bases, in that order; junction bases with no gene match: 0. Germline CDR1 MGHDK, CDR2 SYGVNS. The CDR3 consists of 12 residues. CDR3 in amino acids: CASRDRGYEQYF. CDR3 coding DNA: TGTGCCAGCAGGGACAGGGGCTACGAGCAGTACTTC.

This clone appeared a few times. The V call is TRBV6-5, the J call TRBJ2-3, with TRBD1 matching over 9 bases. CDR3 length: 16 amino acids. V lost 4 bases, J lost 0 bases, and 5 bases stayed unmatched. Per germline, CDR1 MNHEY and CDR2 SVGAGI. The CDR3 coding sequence is TGTGCCAGCAGTTCCTCGACAGGGGGGAGCACAGATACGCAGTATTTT. Translation gives CASSSSTGGSTDTQYF.

This chain uses TRBV5-6 with TRBJ1-4; 8 nucleotides line up with TRBD1. The CDR3 extends over 15 amino acids. Germline V gene lookup returns CDR1 SGHDT and CDR2 YYEEEE. Trimming removed 3 bases from V and 2 bases from J; junction bases left unmatched: 3. The CDR3 sequence: CASSYRTGTNEKLFF. CDR3 nucleotide sequence: TGTGCCAGCAGCTACCGGACAGGGACTAATGAAAAACTGTTTTTT.

CDR3 in amino acids: CASSQEAGQGDQPQHF. The DNA of the CDR3 is TGTGCCAGCAGCCAAGAAGCGGGACAGGGGGATCAGCCCCAGCATTTT. V is TRBV4-2 and J is TRBJ1-5; 11 bases are shared with TRBD1. Germline CDR1 LGHNA, CDR2 YNFKEQ. The CDR3 consists of 16 residues. The ends lost 0 bases at V and 5 bases at J; junction bases unmatched: 3.

J is TRBJ1-3 and V is TRBV27, with no clear D. The germline V gene encodes CDR1 MNHEY and CDR2 SMNVEV (reference sequence). Trimming removed 5 bases at V and 1 base at J, with 9 bases between. The CDR3 has 14 residues. CDR3 residues: CASSRGESGNTIYF. As DNA, the CDR3 is TGTGCCAGCAGTCGGGGTGAATCTGGAAACACCATATATTTT.

The V gene is TRBV6-5, the J gene TRBJ1-1; 9 bases are shared with TRBD1. This CDR3 has 14 residues. CDR1 is MNHEY, CDR2 SVGAGI, per germline. Unmatched junction bases numbered 4, after V lost 6 bases and J lost 2 bases. The CDR3 nucleotides are TGTGCCAGCAGACGGACAGGGGTAAACACTGAAGCTTTCTTT. Translating gives CASRRTGVNTEAFF.

The J gene is TRBJ1-2, the V gene TRBV11-3; TRBD1 is a possible D gene (5 bases). Germline CDR1 is SGHNT and CDR2 is YENEEA. This CDR3 spans 12 amino acids. V was trimmed by 5 bases and J by 3 bases, leaving 7 bases between them. As DNA, the CDR3 is TGTGCCAGCAGCGGGGGGTACTATGGCTACACCTTC. This gives the protein CASSGGYYGYTF.

This chain connects TRBV9 to TRBJ1-2, with D uncertain. The CDR3 consists of 17 residues. Germline values: CDR1 SGDLS, CDR2 YYNGEE. Trimming removed 1 base from V and 8 bases from J, with 24 bases in between. Here the CDR3 reads CASSVYPTSGKGGGYTF. CDR3 bases: TGTGCCAGCAGCGTATACCCCACTAGCGGGAAAGGAGGCGGCTACACCTTC.

V is TRBV5-1 and J is TRBJ1-4; D call uncertain. This CDR3 is built from 15 residues. V was cut by 0 bases and J by 5 bases, with 11 bases left in between. The germline V gene encodes CDR1 SGHRS and CDR2 YFSETQ. In DNA form, the CDR3 reads TGCGCCAGCAGCTTGGCGGGGAAAAAGAATGAAAAACTGTTTTTT. It encodes CASSLAGKKNEKLFF. The variable domain in full, with the rest retrieved from reference TRBV5-1 and TRBJ1-4, is KAGVTQTPRYLIKTRGQQVTLSCSPISGHRSVSWYQQTPGQGLQFLFEYFSETQRNKGNFPGRFSGRQFSNSRSEMNVSTLELGDSALYLCASSLAGKKNEKLFFGSGTQLSVL.

The chain combines TRBV11-2 with TRBJ2-5; 9 nucleotides align to TRBD2. Germline loops: CDR1 SGHAT, CDR2 FQNNGV. The CDR3 is 18 residues long. The V and J ends lost 4 bases and 4 bases, in that order; junction bases with no gene match: 16. CDR3 in DNA: TGTGCCAGCAGCTCCGGGACTTGGCGGGGGGGCCCCCTAGAGACCCAGTACTTC. Translating it yields CASSSGTWRGGPLETQYF.

This sequence joins TRBV29-1 and TRBJ2-5; 12 nucleotides agree with TRBD2. This CDR3 comprises 14 residues. CDR1 is SQVTM, CDR2 ANQGSEA, per germline. The J segment lost 5 bases and the V segment lost 7 bases, leaving 8 bases of the junction unmatched. This CDR3 is CSGELAGGPETQYF. The DNA of the CDR3 is TGCAGCGGGGAACTAGCGGGGGGCCCGGAGACCCAGTACTTC.

The chain is built from TRBV27 and TRBJ1-1; D call uncertain. The V gene's germline CDR1 is MNHEY and CDR2 SMNVEV (reference sequence). This CDR3 has 12 amino acids. Trimming shortened V by 4 bases and J by 8 bases, and 11 bases separated the two germline ends. The CDR3 nucleotides are TGTGCCAGCAGTTACGGACTGGGGGAAGCTTTCTTT. Translation gives CASSYGLGEAFF.